This T cell receptor (beta chain) was identified in a study of control samples from healthy donors and cancer patients (dated by TCRdb to about 2020). The library was built by means of the immunoSEQ multiplex PCR assay. In its TCRdb copy, this immuneACCESS table keeps in-frame sequences only and misses some clones. Where compared with another copy, unresolved V genes explain less than half of these, and the others have no known cause. The sample table records about 130,000 clones; roughly 90% of these occur just once. Of the sample, 8.6% falls within the top ten clones. As regards this clone: The target of this receptor is not known. No base qualities exist here, and no much larger clone lies one base off it.

The germline V gene (reference sequence) gives CDR1 as MNHNY and CDR2 as SVGAGI. Cut back by 7 bases and 2 bases, the V and J ends lie 11 bases apart. The CDR3 runs 14 amino acids, cysteine and phenylalanine included. The only DNA kept is the CDR3, 42 bases in frame from the first base. The rearranged chain carries TRBV6-6 and TRBJ2-2, with no D gene named confidently. Input material: blood. This receptor was taken from a man between 18 and 29 years old in good health. The CDR3 is CASTLTPNTGELFF. The nucleotides read TGTGCCAGCACCCTTACACCTAACACCGGGGAGCTGTTTTTT.